This passage covers 26 T cell receptor beta chains from one sample sequenced in a study of CD8+ T cells in alopecia areata. After isolation, RNA underwent reverse transcription to generate cDNA as the sequencing template. Data came from immunoSEQ multiplex PCR; TCRdb stores just in-frame clones and leaves some out. The sample includes tens of thousands of clones, about 83% of them seen just once. Sequencing used NKG2D-low CD8+ T cells sorted from blood. These receptors came from a human donor with alopecia areata.

The CDR3 DNA is TGTGCCAGCAGTTTAGCGGGGTCAGGTCAGCCCCAGCATTTT. Its protein is CASSLAGSGQPQHF. V is TRBV27 and J is TRBJ1-5; no firm D call. Looked up from germline, CDR1 is MNHEY and CDR2 is SMNVEV (reference sequence). The V gene lost 2 bases and the J gene lost 6 bases, with 11 bases spanning the gap. The CDR3 is 14 residues long.

The V gene is TRBV25-1, the J gene TRBJ2-7; D may correspond to TRBD1 or TRBD2 (5 bases each). The V gene's germline CDR1 is MGHDK and CDR2 SYGVNS. The CDR3 length is 12 residues. V lost 5 bases and J 4 bases, leaving 9 bases between the germline ends. In DNA form, the CDR3 reads TGTGCCAGCAGTAAATGGGGGTACGAGCAGTACTTC. This gives the protein CASSKWGYEQYF.

The chain has TRBV7-9 and TRBJ1-4; 9 nucleotides match TRBD1. CDR3 length equals 15 residues. J was trimmed by 6 bases and V by 3 bases; bases with no gene match: 5. Germline CDR1 is SEHNR and CDR2 is FQNEAQ (reference sequence). Here the CDR3 reads CASSLGGQGDEKLFF. The CDR3, as DNA: TGTGCCAGCAGCTTGGGGGGACAGGGTGATGAAAAACTGTTTTTT.

The rearrangement links TRBV29-1 to TRBJ2-2; D possibly uses TRBD1 or TRBD2 (5 bases each). Germline loops: CDR1 SQVTM, CDR2 ANQGSEA. The V and J ends lost 6 bases and 4 bases respectively, with 9 bases between them. This CDR3 contains 12 residues. The DNA of the CDR3 is TGCAGCGTCGGTGGGGGCACCGGGGAGCTGTTTTTT. It codes for CSVGGGTGELFF.

This rearrangement joins TRBV29-1 to TRBJ2-1; D not certain. The germline V and J ends were trimmed by 5 bases and 4 bases, with 9 bases remaining between them. The germline V gene has CDR1 SQVTM and CDR2 ANQGSEA. This CDR3 has 12 amino acids. Here the CDR3 reads CSVPPAYNEQFF. The CDR3 DNA follows: TGCAGCGTTCCCCCCGCTTACAATGAGCAGTTCTTC.

This chain uses TRBV6-4 with TRBJ2-1; D gene uncertain. CDR3 length: 13 amino acids. V was pared by 5 bases and J by 5 bases, with 10 bases between. Per germline, CDR1 MRHNA and CDR2 SNTAGT. The DNA for the CDR3 is TGTGCCAGCAGTCAAGGGTCCCACAATGAGCAGTTCTTC. It is translated as CASSQGSHNEQFF.

The J gene is TRBJ2-1, the V gene TRBV29-1, with TRBD1 matching 10 bases. The V and J ends lost 2 bases and 8 bases, in that order; junction bases with no gene match: 21. This CDR3 has 19 amino acids. CDR1 and CDR2 from the germline V gene are SQVTM and ANQGSEA. The CDR3 bases are TGCAGCGTTGAATCCGGTTTTGAACACGGACAGGGGGTTCTGCATGAGCAGTTCTTC. Protein sequence: CSVESGFEHGQGVLHEQFF.

The chain has TRBV30 and TRBJ1-4, with a possible D match to TRBD1 (6 bases). The germline CDR1 and CDR2 sequences are GTSNPN and SVGIG (reference sequence). The CDR3 is 15 residues long. V lost 2 bases, J lost 8 bases, and 18 bases lay in between. This chain's CDR3 is CAWSQGTGGKEKLFF. The DNA of the CDR3 is TGTGCCTGGAGTCAAGGGACCGGGGGCAAGGAAAAACTGTTTTTT.

V usage is TRBV6-5 and J usage is TRBJ1-2, with D possibly being TRBD1 (6 bases). This CDR3 comprises 11 residues. The germline V and J ends were trimmed by 7 bases and 6 bases, with 9 bases remaining between them. Germline values: CDR1 MNHEY, CDR2 SVGAGI. The CDR3 nucleotides read TGTGCCAGCACAGGGGTTAATGGCTACACCTTC. Translation gives CASTGVNGYTF.

The chain carries TRBV9 and TRBJ2-5; 7 bases line up with TRBD1. The CDR3 extends over 14 amino acids. The V gene's germline CDR1 is SGDLS and CDR2 YYNGEE. V shed 0 bases, J shed 5 bases, and the junction held 4 bases outside the gene matches. The CDR3 coding sequence is TGTGCCAGCAGCGTAGTACAGGGGATGGAGACCCAGTACTTC. Translating gives CASSVVQGMETQYF.

This clone was picked up a small number of times. The V and J genes are TRBV28 and TRBJ2-1; D gene ambiguous. Germline V gives CDR1 MDHEN, CDR2 SYDVKM. V lost 1 base, J lost 4 bases, and 5 bases lay in between. The CDR3 totals 13 residues. Written as DNA, the CDR3 is TGTGCCAGCAGTTTATTTACGTACAATGAGCAGTTCTTC. It is translated as CASSLFTYNEQFF.

As concerns this clone: The missing conserved phenylalanine or tryptophan at the end of this CDR3 makes a read error likely. The DNA is omitted, as the CDR3 cannot be located on it reliably, and the CDR3 follows TCRdb's listing. The chain combines TRBV15 with TRBJ2-7; the table gives TRBD2 as D, unverified against the DNA. The CDR3 sequence runs 13 residues, both termini included. Germline V gene sequence: CDR1 LNHNV, CDR2 YYDKDF (reference sequence). CDR3 protein: CATSIGAGTPKRI.

This clone was seen just once. The chain recombines TRBV7-9 with TRBJ2-1; 10 bases agree with TRBD1. V gave up 6 bases and J gave up 5 bases; unmatched junction bases: 7. The CDR3 covers 15 residues. Per the germline V gene, CDR1 is SEHNR and CDR2 is FQNEAQ (reference sequence). In DNA form, the CDR3 reads TGTGCCAGCAGTTCGGGACAGGGGTCCGACAATGAGCAGTTCTTC. Residues: CASSSGQGSDNEQFF.

The chain links TRBV27 to TRBJ2-7, with 11 positions matching TRBD2. The CDR3 extends over 14 amino acids. V dropped 4 bases and J dropped 1; count of bases not matched to a gene: 0. The germline V gene has CDR1 MNHEY and CDR2 SMNVEV (reference sequence). The DNA for the CDR3 is TGTGCCAGCAGTTGGACTAGCGGGTCCTACGAGCAGTACTTC. This sequence encodes CASSWTSGSYEQYF.

The chain employs TRBV30 and TRBJ2-1; D is ambiguous. Germline V lookup: CDR1 GTSNPN, CDR2 SVGIG (reference sequence). Deletions cut 0 bases from V and 0 bases from J, with 9 bases between. The CDR3 has 15 amino acids. CDR3 sequence: CAWSVPVSSYNEQFF. The CDR3 DNA reads TGTGCCTGGAGTGTACCCGTGAGCTCCTACAATGAGCAGTTCTTC.

The chain combines TRBV6-5 with TRBJ1-2; D call uncertain. CDR3 length equals 12 residues. V was clipped by 7 bases and J by 6 bases, with 12 bases between them. Germline-derived CDR1 and CDR2 are MNHEY and SVGAGI. The CDR3 nucleotides are TGTGCCAGCATTGGAGGGTTTGATGGCTACACCTTC. Its translation: CASIGGFDGYTF.

The chain recombines TRBV7-8 with TRBJ2-3, with 8 bases fitting TRBD2. This CDR3 spans 17 amino acids. Germline V gives CDR1 SGHVS, CDR2 FQNEAQ. Trimming removed 5 bases from V and 3 bases from J; junction bases left unmatched: 13. The chain's CDR3 is CASSLLIGTRGTDTQYF. As DNA, the CDR3 is TGTGCCAGCAGCCTCTTGATCGGGACTAGAGGGACAGATACGCAGTATTTT.

The genes are TRBV7-9 and TRBJ2-2; tentative D call: TRBD2 (5 bases). The V end lost 4 bases, the J end lost 5 bases, and 23 bases lay between the germline ends. CDR1 is SEHNR, CDR2 FQNEAQ, per germline (reference sequence). CDR3 size: 18 residues. In nucleotides, the CDR3 is TGTGCCAGCAGCTGGAGGCGGGCTGGGTATGCATGGACCGGGGAGCTGTTTTTT. It encodes CASSWRRAGYAWTGELFF.

The rearrangement links TRBV6-5 to TRBJ2-6; D call uncertain. The length of the CDR3 is 15 residues. Germline V CDR1 and CDR2: MNHEY, SVGAGI. Trimming removed 4 bases from V and 0 bases from J, with 7 bases in between. This CDR3 is CASSSRISGANVLTF. In nucleotides, the CDR3 is TGTGCCAGCAGTTCGAGAATCTCTGGGGCCAACGTCCTGACTTTC.

J is TRBJ2-6 and V is TRBV5-1; TRBD1 is a possible D gene (6 bases). The CDR3 totals 16 residues. Trimming pared 4 bases from V and 3 bases from J, leaving 14 bases between. The germline CDR1 and CDR2 sequences are SGHRS and YFSETQ. CDR3 in DNA: TGCGCCAGCAGCCAAGATCAGGGGAGTGGGGCCAACGTCCTGACTTTC. Translating it yields CASSQDQGSGANVLTF. The whole variable domain, remainder taken from reference TRBV5-1 and TRBJ2-6, is KAGVTQTPRYLIKTRGQQVTLSCSPISGHRSVSWYQQTPGQGLQFLFEYFSETQRNKGNFPGRFSGRQFSNSRSEMNVSTLELGDSALYLCASSQDQGSGANVLTFGAGSRLTVL.

This clone was recorded a few times. In DNA, the CDR3 is TGCGCCAGCAGCCAAGTCGGGGGGCTCGCAGATACGCAGTATTTT. Protein product: CASSQVGGLADTQYF. The chain is built from TRBV4-3 and TRBJ2-3; the D gene is possibly TRBD2 (7 bases). Germline-derived CDR1 and CDR2 are LGHNA and YSLEER. Trimming shortened V by 1 base and J by 4 bases, and 12 bases separated the two germline ends. This CDR3 spans 15 amino acids.

The chain is built from TRBV19 and TRBJ1-5; 9 nucleotides line up with TRBD1. From germline, CDR1 is LNHDA and CDR2 SQIVND (reference sequence). Trimming cost V 7 bases and J 1 base; bases outside gene matches: 11. This CDR3 contains 17 residues. The CDR3 is CASTEDRGEGSNQPQHF. The CDR3 region has the DNA TGTGCCAGTACCGAGGACAGGGGAGAGGGAAGCAATCAGCCCCAGCATTTT.

V usage is TRBV29-1 and J usage is TRBJ2-1, with D perhaps TRBD1 or TRBD2 (6 bases each). The V end was cut by 2 bases, the J end by 9 bases, with 17 bases between. Germline loops: CDR1 SQVTM, CDR2 ANQGSEA. The CDR3 loop spans 14 amino acids. CDR3 protein: CSVEQGTGSGEQFF. The CDR3 DNA is TGCAGCGTTGAACAGGGGACCGGGAGCGGTGAGCAGTTCTTC.

The chain recombines TRBV27 with TRBJ2-1; the match to TRBD2 covers 7 bases. Germline assignment: CDR1 MNHEY and CDR2 SMNVEV (reference sequence). The V segment lost 3 bases and the J segment 6 bases; nucleotides outside the gene matches: 2. The CDR3 runs 13 residues. CDR3 sequence: CASSFGGGNEQFF. The CDR3 DNA reads TGTGCCAGCAGTTTTGGCGGGGGCAATGAGCAGTTCTTC.

The genes are TRBV29-1 and TRBJ1-2; D might be TRBD1 (5 bases). Germline V lookup: CDR1 SQVTM, CDR2 ANQGSEA. The V and J ends lost 7 bases and 3 bases respectively, with 18 bases between them. The CDR3 is 14 amino acids. The CDR3 here is CSARPRDPDYGYTF. CDR3 in DNA: TGCAGCGCCAGACCCAGGGACCCGGACTATGGCTACACCTTC.

The chain recombines TRBV27 with TRBJ2-1; D gene unclear. The CDR3 covers 11 residues. The V gene's germline CDR1 is MNHEY and CDR2 SMNVEV (reference sequence). V dropped 3 bases and J dropped 7 bases, with 4 bases sitting between them. CDR3 DNA: TGTGCCAGCAGTTTGGCTAATGAGCAGTTCTTC. Protein sequence: CASSLANEQFF.